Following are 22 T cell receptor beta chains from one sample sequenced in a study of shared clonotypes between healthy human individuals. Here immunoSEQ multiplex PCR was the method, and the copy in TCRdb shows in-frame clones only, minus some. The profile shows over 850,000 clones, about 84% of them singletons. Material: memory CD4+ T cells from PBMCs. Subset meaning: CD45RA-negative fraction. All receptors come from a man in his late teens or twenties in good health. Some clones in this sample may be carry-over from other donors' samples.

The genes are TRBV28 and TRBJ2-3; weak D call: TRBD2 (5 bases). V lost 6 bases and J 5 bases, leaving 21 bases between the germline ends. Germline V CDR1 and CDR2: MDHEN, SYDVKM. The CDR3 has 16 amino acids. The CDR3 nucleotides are TGTGCCAGCAGGTCTACTAGGGAGTCTCGAGGAGATACGCAGTATTTT. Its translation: CASRSTRESRGDTQYF. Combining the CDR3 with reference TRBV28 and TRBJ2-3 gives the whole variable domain DVKVTQSSRYLVKRTGEKVFLECVQDMDHENMFWYRQDPGLGLRLIYFSYDVKMKEKGDIPEGYSVSREKKERFSLILESASTNQTSMYLCASRSTRESRGDTQYFGPGTRLTVL.

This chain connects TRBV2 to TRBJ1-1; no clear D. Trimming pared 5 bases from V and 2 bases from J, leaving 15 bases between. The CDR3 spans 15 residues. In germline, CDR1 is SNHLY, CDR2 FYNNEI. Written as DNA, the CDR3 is TGTGCCAGCAGTATCCTCGATGCCCCAAACACTGAAGCTTTCTTT. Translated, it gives CASSILDAPNTEAFF.

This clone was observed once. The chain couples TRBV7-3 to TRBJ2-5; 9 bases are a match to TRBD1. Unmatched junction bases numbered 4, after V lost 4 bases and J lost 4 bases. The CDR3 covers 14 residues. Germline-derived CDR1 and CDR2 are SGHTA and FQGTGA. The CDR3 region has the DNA TGTGCCAGCAGCTACACAGGGGGCTCAGAGACCCAGTACTTC. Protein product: CASSYTGGSETQYF.

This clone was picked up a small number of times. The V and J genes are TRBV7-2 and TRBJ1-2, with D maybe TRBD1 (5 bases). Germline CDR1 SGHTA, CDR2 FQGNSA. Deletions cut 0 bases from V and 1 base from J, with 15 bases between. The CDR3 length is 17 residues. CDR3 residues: CASSLAAGGRGNYGYTF. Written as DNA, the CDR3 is TGTGCCAGCAGCTTAGCGGCGGGGGGACGGGGTAACTATGGCTACACCTTC.

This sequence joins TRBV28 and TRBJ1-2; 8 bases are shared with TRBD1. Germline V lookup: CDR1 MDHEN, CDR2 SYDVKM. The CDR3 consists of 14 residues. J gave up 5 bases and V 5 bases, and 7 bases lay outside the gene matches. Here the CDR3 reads CASSPGDRPYGYTF. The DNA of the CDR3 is TGTGCCAGCAGTCCCGGGGACAGGCCTTATGGCTACACCTTC.

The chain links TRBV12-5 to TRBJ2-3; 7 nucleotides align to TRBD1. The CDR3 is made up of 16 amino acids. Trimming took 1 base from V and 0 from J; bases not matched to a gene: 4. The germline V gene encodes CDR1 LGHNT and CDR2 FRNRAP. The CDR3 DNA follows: TGTGCTAGTGGTTTGGGATGGGGACAGAGCACAGATACGCAGTATTTT. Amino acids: CASGLGWGQSTDTQYF.

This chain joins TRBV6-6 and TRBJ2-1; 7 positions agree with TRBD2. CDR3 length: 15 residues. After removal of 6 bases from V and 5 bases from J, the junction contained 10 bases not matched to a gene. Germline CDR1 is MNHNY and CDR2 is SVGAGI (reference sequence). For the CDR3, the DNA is TGTGCCAGCAGCGTTCCGGGACTACCTAACAATGAGCAGTTCTTC. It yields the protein CASSVPGLPNNEQFF.

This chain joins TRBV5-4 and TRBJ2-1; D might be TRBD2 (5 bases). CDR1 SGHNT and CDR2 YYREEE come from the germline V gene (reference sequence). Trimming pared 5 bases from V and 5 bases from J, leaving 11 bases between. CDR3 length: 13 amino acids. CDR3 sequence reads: CASRSGIHNEQFF. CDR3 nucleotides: TGTGCCAGCAGGTCGGGGATCCACAATGAGCAGTTCTTC. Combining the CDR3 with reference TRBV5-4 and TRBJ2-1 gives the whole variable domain ETGVTQSPTHLIKTRGQQVTLRCSSQSGHNTVSWYQQALGQGPQFIFQYYREEENGRGNFPPRFSGLQFPNYSSELNVNALELDDSALYLCASRSGIHNEQFFGPGTRLTVL.

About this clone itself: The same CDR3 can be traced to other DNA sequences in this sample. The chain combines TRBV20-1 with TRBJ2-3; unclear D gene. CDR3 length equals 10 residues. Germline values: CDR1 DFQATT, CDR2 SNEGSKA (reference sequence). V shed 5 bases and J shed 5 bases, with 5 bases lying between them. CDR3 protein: CSAPRDTQYF. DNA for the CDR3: TGCAGTGCTCCTCGAGATACGCAGTATTTT.

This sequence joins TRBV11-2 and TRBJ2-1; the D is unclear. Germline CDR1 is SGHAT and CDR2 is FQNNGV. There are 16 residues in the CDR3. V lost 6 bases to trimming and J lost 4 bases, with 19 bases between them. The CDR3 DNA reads TGTGCCAGCAGATCCCTTCCTGGGTCCATGTACAATGAGCAGTTCTTC. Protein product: CASRSLPGSMYNEQFF.

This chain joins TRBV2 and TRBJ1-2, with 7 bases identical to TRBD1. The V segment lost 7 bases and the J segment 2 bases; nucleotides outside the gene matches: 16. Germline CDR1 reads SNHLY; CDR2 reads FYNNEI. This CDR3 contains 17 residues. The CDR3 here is CASIQPRHRGQNYGYTF. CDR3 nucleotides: TGTGCCAGCATCCAACCCCGACATAGGGGGCAGAACTATGGCTACACCTTC. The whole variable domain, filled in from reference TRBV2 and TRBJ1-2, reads EPEVTQTPSHQVTQMGQEVILRCVPISNHLYFYWYRQILGQKVEFLVSFYNNEISEKSEIFDDQFSVERPDGSNFTLKIRSTKLEDSAMYFCASIQPRHRGQNYGYTFGSGTRLTVV.

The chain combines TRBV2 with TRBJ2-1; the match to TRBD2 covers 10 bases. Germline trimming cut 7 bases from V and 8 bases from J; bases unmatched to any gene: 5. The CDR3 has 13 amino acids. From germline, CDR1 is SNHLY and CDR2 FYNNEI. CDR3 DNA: TGTGCCAGCACCGTACTAGCGGGATATGAGCAGTTCTTC. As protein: CASTVLAGYEQFF. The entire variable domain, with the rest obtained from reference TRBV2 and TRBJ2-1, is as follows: EPEVTQTPSHQVTQMGQEVILRCVPISNHLYFYWYRQILGQKVEFLVSFYNNEISEKSEIFDDQFSVERPDGSNFTLKIRSTKLEDSAMYFCASTVLAGYEQFFGPGTRLTVL.

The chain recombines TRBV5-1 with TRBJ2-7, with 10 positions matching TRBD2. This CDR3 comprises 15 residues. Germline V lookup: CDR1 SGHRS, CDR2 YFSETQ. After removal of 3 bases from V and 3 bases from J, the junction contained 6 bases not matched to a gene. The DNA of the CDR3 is TGCGCCAGCAGCTCGGGACTAGCGAGTCTCTACGAGCAGTACTTC. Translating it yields CASSSGLASLYEQYF.

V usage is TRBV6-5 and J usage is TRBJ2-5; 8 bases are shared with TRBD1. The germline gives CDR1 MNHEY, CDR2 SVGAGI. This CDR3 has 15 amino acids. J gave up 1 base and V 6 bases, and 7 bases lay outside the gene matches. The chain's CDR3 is CASRQTDRGQETQYF. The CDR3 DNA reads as TGTGCCAGCAGGCAAACAGACAGGGGCCAAGAGACCCAGTACTTC.

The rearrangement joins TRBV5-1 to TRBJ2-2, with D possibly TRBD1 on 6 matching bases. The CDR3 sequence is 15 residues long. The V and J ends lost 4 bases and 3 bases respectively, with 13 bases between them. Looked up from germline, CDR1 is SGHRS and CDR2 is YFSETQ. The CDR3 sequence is CASSKQTGHTGELFF. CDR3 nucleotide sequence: TGCGCCAGCAGCAAACAGACAGGACACACCGGGGAGCTGTTTTTT.

The CDR3 protein is CASSPYLGEGTQYF. CDR3 nucleotides: TGTGCCAGCTCACCGTACTTGGGCGAGGGGACCCAGTACTTC. This chain links TRBV18 with TRBJ2-5, with D perhaps TRBD2 (5 bases). V gave up 3 bases and J gave up 7 bases, with 15 bases separating them. This CDR3 has 14 amino acids. Germline V lookup: CDR1 KGHSH, CDR2 LQKENI.

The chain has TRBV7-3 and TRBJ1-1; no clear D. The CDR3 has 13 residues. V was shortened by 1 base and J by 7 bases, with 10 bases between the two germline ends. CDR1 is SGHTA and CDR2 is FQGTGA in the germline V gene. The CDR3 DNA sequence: TGTGCCAGCAGCTTAAATTTCGGCGGTGAAGCTTTCTTT. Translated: CASSLNFGGEAFF.

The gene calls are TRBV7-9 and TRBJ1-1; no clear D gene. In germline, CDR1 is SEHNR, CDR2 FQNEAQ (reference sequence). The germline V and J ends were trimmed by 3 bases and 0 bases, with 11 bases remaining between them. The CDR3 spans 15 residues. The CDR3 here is CASSLAPVVNTEAFF. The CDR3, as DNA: TGTGCCAGCAGCTTGGCCCCCGTGGTGAACACTGAAGCTTTCTTT.

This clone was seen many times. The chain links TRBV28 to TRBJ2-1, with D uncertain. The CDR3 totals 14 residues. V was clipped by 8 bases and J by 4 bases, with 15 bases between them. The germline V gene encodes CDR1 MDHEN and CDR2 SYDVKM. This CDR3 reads CASQAGFAYNEQFF. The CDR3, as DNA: TGTGCCAGCCAAGCCGGGTTCGCATACAATGAGCAGTTCTTC.

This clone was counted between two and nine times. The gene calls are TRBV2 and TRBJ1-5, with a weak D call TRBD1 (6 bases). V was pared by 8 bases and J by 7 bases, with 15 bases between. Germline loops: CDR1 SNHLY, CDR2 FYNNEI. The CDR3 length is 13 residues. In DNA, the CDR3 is TGTGCCAGCGGTCCGAACGGGGGCCAGCCCCAGCATTTT. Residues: CASGPNGGQPQHF.

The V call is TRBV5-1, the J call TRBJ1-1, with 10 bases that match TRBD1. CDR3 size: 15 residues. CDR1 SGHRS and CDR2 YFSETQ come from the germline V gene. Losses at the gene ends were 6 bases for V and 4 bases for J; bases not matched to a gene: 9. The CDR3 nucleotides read TGCGCCAGCACCCTGACAGGGGGCGGTTTCACTGAAGCTTTCTTT. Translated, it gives CASTLTGGGFTEAFF.

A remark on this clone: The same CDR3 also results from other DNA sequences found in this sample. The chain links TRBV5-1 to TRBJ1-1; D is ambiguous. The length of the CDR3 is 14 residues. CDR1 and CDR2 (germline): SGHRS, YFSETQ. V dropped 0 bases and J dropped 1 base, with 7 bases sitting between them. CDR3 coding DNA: TGCGCCAGCAGCTTGGGGGCAGGGAACACTGAAGCTTTCTTT. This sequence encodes CASSLGAGNTEAFF.